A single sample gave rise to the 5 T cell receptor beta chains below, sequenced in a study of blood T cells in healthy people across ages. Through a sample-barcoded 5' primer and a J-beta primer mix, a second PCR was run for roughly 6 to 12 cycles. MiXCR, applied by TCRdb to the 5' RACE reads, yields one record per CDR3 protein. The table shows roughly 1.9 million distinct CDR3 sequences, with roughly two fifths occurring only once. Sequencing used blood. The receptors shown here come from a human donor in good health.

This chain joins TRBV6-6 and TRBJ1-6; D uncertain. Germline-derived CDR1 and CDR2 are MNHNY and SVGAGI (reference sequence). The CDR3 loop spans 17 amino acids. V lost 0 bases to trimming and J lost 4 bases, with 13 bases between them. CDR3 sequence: CASSYSIVGQYNSPLHF. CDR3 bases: TGTGCCAGCAGTTACTCGATAGTCGGGCAGTATAATTCACCCCTCCACTTT.

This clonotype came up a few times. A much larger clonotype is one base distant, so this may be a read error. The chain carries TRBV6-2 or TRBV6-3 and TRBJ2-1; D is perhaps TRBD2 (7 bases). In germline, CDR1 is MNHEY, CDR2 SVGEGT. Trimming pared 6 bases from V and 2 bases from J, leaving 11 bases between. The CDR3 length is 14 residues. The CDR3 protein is CASRRGGPYNEQFF. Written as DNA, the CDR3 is TGTGCCAGCAGGAGGGGGGGCCCCTACAATGAGCAGTTCTTC.

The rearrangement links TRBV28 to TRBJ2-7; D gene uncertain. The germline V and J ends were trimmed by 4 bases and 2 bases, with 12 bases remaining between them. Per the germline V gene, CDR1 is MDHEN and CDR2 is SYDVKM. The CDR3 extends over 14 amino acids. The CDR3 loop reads CASSSLPPTYEQYF. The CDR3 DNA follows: TGTGCCAGCAGTTCCCTTCCCCCTACCTACGAGCAGTACTTC.

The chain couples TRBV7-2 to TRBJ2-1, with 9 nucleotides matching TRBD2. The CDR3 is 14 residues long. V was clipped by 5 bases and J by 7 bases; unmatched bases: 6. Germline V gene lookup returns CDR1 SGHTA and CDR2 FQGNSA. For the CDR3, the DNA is TGTGCCAGCAGCCAGATGACTAGCGGAAATGAGCAGTTCTTC. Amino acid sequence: CASSQMTSGNEQFF.

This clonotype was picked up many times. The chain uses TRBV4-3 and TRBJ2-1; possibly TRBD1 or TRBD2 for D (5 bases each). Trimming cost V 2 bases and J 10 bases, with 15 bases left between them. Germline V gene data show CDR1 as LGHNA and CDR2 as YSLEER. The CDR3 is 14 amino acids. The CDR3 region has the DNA TGCGCCAGCAGCCAAAGTTTTGGGGGTCGGGAGCAGTTCTTC. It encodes CASSQSFGGREQFF.